Presented here are 18 T cell receptor beta chains from one specimen sequenced in a study of tumor-infiltrating lymphocytes in localized non-small cell lung cancer. The table came from immunoSEQ multiplex PCR; TCRdb's copy has only in-frame clones and leaves some out. The profile shows roughly 9,000 clones, roughly 80% of them singletons. The sequenced material came from lung tumor tissue. All receptors derive from a human donor with non-small cell lung cancer.

Comment on this clone: The identical CDR3 is also encoded by other nucleotide sequences in the sample. Written as DNA, the CDR3 is TGTGCCTGGGACAGGGACGATCAGCCCCAGCATTTT. It is translated as CAWDRDDQPQHF. V and J are TRBV30 and TRBJ1-5, with 7 bases identical to TRBD1. The CDR3 runs 12 residues. Per the germline V gene, CDR1 is GTSNPN and CDR2 is SVGIG (reference sequence). Unmatched junction bases numbered 3, after V lost 5 bases and J lost 5 bases.

The J gene is TRBJ1-1, the V gene TRBV4-3; D is unclear. CDR1 and CDR2 (germline): LGHNA, YSLEER. The CDR3 is 14 residues long. Trimming cost V 1 base and J 3 bases, with 9 bases left between them. As DNA, the CDR3 is TGCGCCAGCAGCCAAGGGACCCAGGACACTGAAGCTTTCTTT. Its translation is CASSQGTQDTEAFF.

The chain is built from TRBV6-6 and TRBJ2-7, with D tentatively TRBD1 (6 bases). Germline V gene data show CDR1 as MNHNY and CDR2 as SVGAGI (reference sequence). The CDR3 loop spans 15 amino acids. V was clipped by 4 bases and J by 2 bases, with 15 bases between them. CDR3 residues: CASSSPRTETYEQYF. CDR3 sequence (DNA): TGTGCCAGCAGTTCTCCTCGGACAGAGACCTACGAGCAGTACTTC.

CDR3 nucleotide sequence: TGTGCCAGCAGCCCCGGGACAGGGTCCTACGAGCAGTACTTC. Its translation: CASSPGTGSYEQYF. The genes are TRBV6-5 and TRBJ2-7; 9 positions agree with TRBD1. V was clipped by 6 bases and J by 1 base; unmatched bases: 4. From germline, CDR1 is MNHEY and CDR2 SVGAGI. There are 14 residues in the CDR3.

A few counts support this clone. One junction end does not reproduce the germline sequence, and a read error may be involved. The chain couples TRBV27 to TRBJ2-1; 7 nucleotides line up with TRBD1. From germline, CDR1 is MNHEY and CDR2 SMNVEV (reference sequence). The length of the CDR3 is 16 residues. The CDR3 here is CASSLSYRGVDNEQFF. As DNA, the CDR3 is TGTGCCAGCAGCTTATCCTACAGGGGCGTGGACAATGAGCAGTTCTTC.

The V gene is TRBV7-9, the J gene TRBJ1-5; a weak D match, TRBD1 (5 bases). Germline V gene lookup returns CDR1 SEHNR and CDR2 FQNEAQ (reference sequence). Between the trimmed V and J ends, which lost 5 bases and 4 bases, there was a span of 15 bases. The CDR3 runs to 15 residues. The CDR3 here is CASSPRGSGNQPQHF. The DNA of the CDR3 is TGTGCCAGCAGCCCCCGGGGGTCAGGGAATCAGCCCCAGCATTTT. Full variable domain (missing parts from reference TRBV7-9 and TRBJ1-5): DTGVSQNPRHKITKRGQNVTFRCDPISEHNRLYWYRQTLGQGPEFLTYFQNEAQLEKSRLLSDRFSAERPKGSFSTLEIQRTEQGDSAMYLCASSPRGSGNQPQHFGDGTRLSIL.

This clone appeared once. The CDR3: CASSQGSRANLNEQFF. The CDR3 coding sequence is TGCGCCAGCAGCCAAGGGAGCCGGGCCAACCTCAATGAGCAGTTCTTC. The chain employs TRBV4-3 and TRBJ2-1, with D hard to call. The CDR3 consists of 16 residues. V dropped 1 base and J dropped 6 bases, with 16 bases sitting between them. Germline CDR1 LGHNA, CDR2 YSLEER.

CDR3 nucleotides: TGTGCCAGCACGTTGCGAGAGGGTTCCTACGAGCAGTACTTC. It translates to CASTLREGSYEQYF. V is TRBV6-5 and J is TRBJ2-7; a possible D gene is TRBD2 (5 bases). Germline V gives CDR1 MNHEY, CDR2 SVGAGI. The CDR3 covers 14 residues. The V and J ends lost 7 bases and 1 base respectively, with 14 bases between them.

The rearrangement links TRBV30 to TRBJ2-2; D might be TRBD1 (6 bases). Trimming cost V 4 bases and J 7 bases, with 13 bases left between them. Germline loops: CDR1 GTSNPN, CDR2 SVGIG (reference sequence). CDR3 size: 13 residues. The CDR3 spells CAWTLGGHGELFF. The CDR3, as DNA: TGTGCCTGGACCTTAGGGGGTCACGGGGAGCTGTTTTTT.

The rearrangement links TRBV7-2 to TRBJ2-1; tentatively, D is TRBD2 (6 bases). Trimming cost V 5 bases and J 3 bases, with 8 bases left between them. Germline lookup yields CDR1 SGHTA and CDR2 FQGNSA. The length of the CDR3 is 13 residues. The CDR3 loop is CASSTTSYNEQFF. As DNA, the CDR3 is TGTGCCAGCAGCACGACTAGCTACAATGAGCAGTTCTTC.

The chain uses TRBV18 and TRBJ1-1; tentatively, D is TRBD1 (5 bases). V gave up 3 bases and J gave up 5 bases, with 13 bases separating them. CDR3 size: 14 residues. Per germline, CDR1 KGHSH and CDR2 LQKENI. The CDR3 region has the DNA TGTGCCAGCTCACCGAGTCCTGGGGGGACTGAAGCTTTCTTT. Its translation: CASSPSPGGTEAFF.

CDR3: CASSSTGATDTQYF. CDR3 nucleotides: TGTGCCAGCTCCTCTACAGGGGCGACAGATACGCAGTATTTT. The V and J genes are TRBV18 and TRBJ2-3; 7 nucleotides line up with TRBD1. The V segment lost 6 bases and the J segment 3 bases; nucleotides outside the gene matches: 6. The CDR3 is 14 amino acids. CDR1 and CDR2 (germline): KGHSH, LQKENI.

The chain combines TRBV23-1 with TRBJ2-7, with D perhaps matching TRBD2 (6 bases). TRBV23-1 counts as an open reading frame of uncertain function. V gave up 7 bases and J gave up 2 bases, with 12 bases separating them. The CDR3 length is 13 residues. The CDR3 nucleotides are TGCGCCAGCACGGGCGGGAAGGCCTACGAGCAGTACTTC. Amino acid sequence: CASTGGKAYEQYF.

This clone was seen just once. The rearrangement uses TRBV30 and TRBJ1-5; D remains unclear. Germline assignment: CDR1 GTSNPN and CDR2 SVGIG (reference sequence). The V end lost 5 bases, the J end lost 6 bases, and 14 bases lay between the germline ends. CDR3 length: 13 residues. The CDR3 DNA is TGTGCCTGGGGCCGTGGGTCAGGTCAGCCCCAGCATTTT. It codes for CAWGRGSGQPQHF.

V usage is TRBV11-2 and J usage is TRBJ2-4; a possible D gene is TRBD1 (5 bases). The germline CDR1 and CDR2 sequences are SGHAT and FQNNGV. The length of the CDR3 is 14 residues. V was shortened by 3 bases and J by 3 bases, with 9 bases between the two germline ends. The CDR3 sequence is CASSFSQGKNIQYF. DNA for the CDR3: TGTGCCAGCAGCTTCAGCCAGGGCAAAAACATTCAGTACTTC. The entire variable domain, with the rest obtained from reference TRBV11-2 and TRBJ2-4, is as follows: EAGVAQSPRYKIIEKRQSVAFWCNPISGHATLYWYQQILGQGPKLLIQFQNNGVVDDSQLPKDRFSAERLKGVDSTLKIQPAKLEDSAVYLCASSFSQGKNIQYFGAGTRLSVL.

Notes on this clone: Different DNA sequences within this sample yield the same CDR3. The rearrangement links TRBV18 to TRBJ1-1, with D uncertain. Germline loops: CDR1 KGHSH, CDR2 LQKENI. V dropped 1 base and J dropped 1 base, with 4 bases sitting between them. The CDR3 runs to 13 residues. CDR3 protein: CASSPRANTEAFF. In DNA, the CDR3 is TGTGCCAGCTCACCACGGGCGAACACTGAAGCTTTCTTT.

The rearrangement uses TRBV5-1 and TRBJ2-2; D call uncertain. The V end lost 3 bases, the J end lost 2 bases, and 8 bases lay between the germline ends. Germline V CDR1 and CDR2: SGHRS, YFSETQ. The CDR3 has 14 residues. The CDR3 loop reads CASSSTLNTGELFF. The CDR3 region has the DNA TGCGCCAGCAGCTCGACCCTAAACACCGGGGAGCTGTTTTTT.

This clone ranks as medium-sized. The chain recombines TRBV19 with TRBJ1-2, with D possibly TRBD1 on 6 matching bases. Germline V gene lookup returns CDR1 LNHDA and CDR2 SQIVND (reference sequence). The length of the CDR3 is 14 residues. V was clipped by 2 bases and J by 2 bases, with 9 bases between them. The chain's CDR3 is CASSIQGTNYGYTF. DNA for the CDR3: TGTGCCAGTAGTATACAGGGGACGAACTATGGCTACACCTTC.